One and the same sample provided the 26 T cell receptor beta chains below, sequenced in a study of cytotoxic CD8 clonotypes in ibrutinib-treated CLL. TCRdb's copy holds only in-frame clones and misses some; the assay was immunoSEQ multiplex PCR. The sample records 110,000 to 150,000 clones, 60% to 85% being singletons. The material was PBMCs, obtained after 24 months of ibrutinib treatment. The receptor set was obtained from a human donor with chronic lymphocytic leukemia.

The rearrangement links TRBV9 to TRBJ2-7; D is perhaps TRBD2 (7 bases). V was trimmed by 0 bases and J by 4 bases, leaving 14 bases between them. Germline assignment: CDR1 SGDLS and CDR2 YYNGEE. The CDR3 runs to 15 residues. The CDR3 loop reads CASSVGPGGPYEQYF. The CDR3 bases are TGTGCCAGCAGCGTAGGCCCCGGGGGGCCTTACGAGCAGTACTTC.

The genes are TRBV7-6 and TRBJ2-7; the D call may be TRBD1 or TRBD2 (6 bases each). The CDR3 covers 13 residues. Germline assignment: CDR1 SGHVS and CDR2 FNYEAQ. Trimming removed 3 bases from V and 5 bases from J, with 11 bases in between. The CDR3 region is CASSFLGGHEQYF. CDR3 sequence (DNA): TGTGCCAGCAGCTTCCTAGGGGGGCACGAGCAGTACTTC.

The V call is TRBV6-1, the J call TRBJ1-5; the match to TRBD1 covers 9 bases. The junction had 6 bases not matched to a gene; V was cut back by 6 bases and J by 3 bases. CDR1 and CDR2 (germline): MNHNS, SASEGT. The CDR3 consists of 15 residues. The CDR3 bases are TGTGCCAGCAGCTGGGACAGGGAATACAATCAGCCCCAGCATTTT. It is translated as CASSWDREYNQPQHF.

The gene calls are TRBV30 and TRBJ1-1, with D hard to call. Trimming took off 0 bases at V and 11 bases at J, with 19 bases between the two ends. The CDR3 runs to 14 residues. From germline, CDR1 is GTSNPN and CDR2 SVGIG (reference sequence). The chain's CDR3 is CAWSVQSSRPGAFF. CDR3 in DNA: TGTGCCTGGAGTGTACAGTCAAGCCGCCCGGGGGCTTTCTTT.

The V gene is TRBV7-9, the J gene TRBJ1-6, with D perhaps TRBD1 (6 bases). Per germline, CDR1 SEHNR and CDR2 FQNEAQ (reference sequence). The V end was cut by 5 bases, the J end by 6 bases, with 14 bases between. This CDR3 contains 15 residues. The CDR3 DNA reads as TGTGCCAGCAGCCAGGGGCAGGCGATTAATTCACCCCTCCACTTT. This sequence encodes CASSQGQAINSPLHF.

This chain links TRBV9 with TRBJ1-1; 8 nucleotides agree with TRBD1. Germline V gene data show CDR1 as SGDLS and CDR2 as YYNGEE. J gave up 4 bases and V 2 bases, and 13 bases lay outside the gene matches. The CDR3 runs to 17 residues. In DNA, the CDR3 is TGTGCCAGCAGCGTCCATGCCCAGACCGGGACAGGCACTGAAGCTTTCTTT. This codes for CASSVHAQTGTGTEAFF.

The V gene is TRBV28, the J gene TRBJ1-2; 7 bases align to TRBD1. The trim removed 5 bases at V and 5 bases at J, leaving 11 bases unmatched. The CDR3 consists of 15 residues. CDR1 and CDR2 (germline): MDHEN, SYDVKM. CDR3 in DNA: TGTGCCAGCAGTCCGCAACAGGGGATGGGGTATGGCTACACCTTC. This codes for CASSPQQGMGYGYTF.

This clone was seen only a few times. This chain joins TRBV27 and TRBJ1-1; D uncertain. This CDR3 is 14 amino acids long. Germline CDR1 MNHEY, CDR2 SMNVEV (reference sequence). The V and J ends lost 5 bases and 0 bases respectively, with 10 bases between them. CDR3 coding DNA: TGTGCCAGCAGTGGGCAGCTGATGAACACTGAAGCTTTCTTT. Translating gives CASSGQLMNTEAFF.

DNA of the CDR3: TGTGCCAGCAGTCGGACAGGGACGGATGGCTACACCTTC. Amino acids: CASSRTGTDGYTF. This chain uses TRBV2 with TRBJ1-2, with TRBD1 identical over 8 bases. Germline CDR1 reads SNHLY; CDR2 reads FYNNEI. With 5 bases clipped from V and 6 bases from J, the junction kept 5 bases outside the gene matches. The CDR3 is 13 residues long.

Only one count was recorded for this clone. V and J are TRBV21-1 and TRBJ2-7; the tabulated D call, TRBD1, remains unverified against the DNA. TRBV21-1 is a documented pseudogene. This CDR3 region has 15 residues. CDR3: CASSAHRGSGYEQYF. DNA of the CDR3: TGTGCCAGCAGCGCGCACAGGGGTAGTGGGTACGAGCAGTACTTC.

This clone was observed a single time. J is TRBJ2-1 and V is TRBV28, with TRBD1 matching 7 bases. The V gene's germline CDR1 is MDHEN and CDR2 SYDVKM. J lost 5 bases, V lost 2 bases, and 0 bases had no gene match. The CDR3 runs 13 residues. The CDR3 reads CASSLGQDNEQFF. The DNA for the CDR3 is TGTGCCAGCAGTTTAGGACAGGACAATGAGCAGTTCTTC.

The chain links TRBV6-5 to TRBJ1-1; no reliable D call. CDR3 length equals 12 residues. The V end was cut by 6 bases, the J end by 5 bases, with 10 bases between. The V gene's germline CDR1 is MNHEY and CDR2 SVGAGI. The CDR3 spells CASSSDTTEAFF. CDR3 DNA: TGTGCCAGCAGCTCCGACACGACTGAAGCTTTCTTT.

The V and J genes are TRBV14 and TRBJ1-5, with 9 positions matching TRBD1. This CDR3 contains 14 residues. V shed 11 bases and J 6 bases; nucleotides not matched to a gene: 11. The V gene's germline CDR1 is SGHDN and CDR2 FVKESK. The CDR3 protein is CAPAETGGSQPQHF. DNA for the CDR3: TGTGCCCCCGCCGAGACAGGGGGATCTCAGCCCCAGCATTTT.

V gene TRBV7-9 combines with J gene TRBJ2-1, with TRBD2 matching over 8 bases. V shed 5 bases, J shed 9 bases, and the junction held 15 bases outside the gene matches. This CDR3 spans 16 amino acids. Per germline, CDR1 SEHNR and CDR2 FQNEAQ (reference sequence). CDR3 amino acids: CASSPQWAGGTAEQFF. The DNA for the CDR3 is TGTGCCAGCAGCCCCCAATGGGCGGGGGGCACGGCTGAGCAGTTCTTC.

The chain combines TRBV18 with TRBJ2-7; D remains unclear. This CDR3 comprises 12 residues. In germline, CDR1 is KGHSH, CDR2 LQKENI. With 1 base removed from V and 5 bases from J, the gap between germline ends came to 6 bases. CDR3 coding DNA: TGTGCCAGCTCACCACGGGCTGACGAGCAGTACTTC. It codes for CASSPRADEQYF.

This chain connects TRBV7-8 to TRBJ1-4; 10 positions agree with TRBD1. With V trimmed by 5 bases and J by 8 bases, 14 bases remained unmatched. The CDR3 is 17 amino acids. Germline loops: CDR1 SGHVS, CDR2 FQNEAQ. The CDR3 sequence is CASSPMGQGMIGEKLFF. Written as DNA, the CDR3 is TGTGCCAGCAGCCCGATGGGACAGGGGATGATAGGCGAAAAACTGTTTTTT.

This rearrangement joins TRBV18 to TRBJ1-1; 8 bases line up with TRBD1. Unmatched junction bases numbered 9, after V lost 4 bases and J lost 2 bases. Germline CDR1 KGHSH, CDR2 LQKENI. CDR3 length: 16 residues. CDR3 loop: CASSRGQGEANTEAFF. CDR3 nucleotides: TGTGCCAGCTCACGCGGACAGGGTGAGGCAAACACTGAAGCTTTCTTT.

The rearrangement uses TRBV7-2 and TRBJ2-1; D is uncertain. The CDR3 is made up of 13 amino acids. Trimming removed 5 bases at V and 3 bases at J, with 8 bases between. Germline V gene sequence: CDR1 SGHTA, CDR2 FQGNSA. CDR3 nucleotide sequence: TGTGCCAGCAGCCCGGACCACTACAATGAGCAGTTCTTC. This translates into CASSPDHYNEQFF.

This chain connects TRBV5-1 to TRBJ2-5; D gene uncertain. This CDR3 has 13 residues. Germline CDR1 and CDR2: SGHRS and YFSETQ. V lost 0 bases and J 5 bases, leaving 8 bases between the germline ends. CDR3 in DNA: TGCGCCAGCAGCTTGGCCCCCTTTGAGACCCAGTACTTC. Translated, it gives CASSLAPFETQYF.

V usage is TRBV9 and J usage is TRBJ1-2; D unclear. Germline CDR1 and CDR2: SGDLS and YYNGEE. CDR3 length equals 13 residues. Trimming shortened V by 4 bases and J by 9 bases, and 16 bases separated the two germline ends. CDR3 sequence: CASSPSDGSRYTF. The CDR3 DNA follows: TGTGCCAGCAGCCCCTCGGACGGTTCTCGCTACACCTTC.

The J gene is TRBJ2-3, the V gene TRBV10-3; either TRBD1 or TRBD2 may fit D (5 bases each). CDR3 size: 15 residues. The V and J ends lost 0 bases and 5 bases respectively, with 12 bases between them. Germline assignment: CDR1 ENHRY and CDR2 SYGVKD. For the CDR3, the DNA is TGTGCCATCAGTGAGTCTAGGGCTGGGGGAGATACGCAGTATTTT. The encoded protein is CAISESRAGGDTQYF.

The genes are TRBV11-1 and TRBJ2-2, with TRBD1 identical over 10 bases. Germline CDR1 reads SGHAT; CDR2 reads FQDESV (reference sequence). Trimming cost V 1 base and J 7 bases; bases outside gene matches: 9. The CDR3 spans 17 residues. The CDR3 is CASSLGAATGGIGELFF. CDR3 nucleotides: TGTGCCAGCAGCTTAGGGGCCGCGACAGGGGGCATCGGGGAGCTGTTTTTT.

V is TRBV18 and J is TRBJ2-2, with TRBD2 matching 8 bases. CDR3 length equals 16 residues. CDR1 KGHSH and CDR2 LQKENI come from the germline V gene. Losses at the gene ends were 3 bases for V and 0 bases for J; bases not matched to a gene: 3. In nucleotides, the CDR3 is TGTGCCAGCTCACCCGCACTAGCGGCGAACACCGGGGAGCTGTTTTTT. It specifies CASSPALAANTGELFF.

The chain combines TRBV2 with TRBJ2-3; 11 nucleotides line up with TRBD2. Germline lookup yields CDR1 SNHLY and CDR2 FYNNEI. V dropped 11 bases and J dropped 3; count of bases not matched to a gene: 4. This CDR3 is built from 13 residues. The CDR3 region has the DNA TGTGCCGGCGGGACTAGCGGTACAGATACGCAGTATTTT. This encodes CAGGTSGTDTQYF.

This rearrangement joins TRBV7-2 to TRBJ1-2, with 10 positions matching TRBD1. V was pared by 4 bases and J by 3 bases, with 8 bases of the junction left unmatched. Germline V CDR1 and CDR2: SGHTA, FQGNSA. The CDR3 sequence is 16 residues long. The CDR3 DNA reads as TGTGCCAGCAGCTCCGGGACAGGGGTCGGGGACTATGGCTACACCTTC. Amino acid sequence: CASSSGTGVGDYGYTF. The complete variable domain, with remaining parts taken from reference TRBV7-2 and TRBJ1-2, reads GAGVSQSPSNKVTEKGKDVELRCDPISGHTALYWYRQSLGQGLEFLIYFQGNSAPDKSGLPSDRFSAERTGGSVSTLTIQRTQQEDSAVYLCASSSGTGVGDYGYTFGSGTRLTVV.

This clone was found a few times. This chain uses TRBV28 with TRBJ1-2; maybe TRBD1 (6 bases). V lost 6 bases and J lost 8, with 19 bases in between. CDR3 length: 14 amino acids. Germline V gene data show CDR1 as MDHEN and CDR2 as SYDVKM. This CDR3 reads CASSSPTGGEGYTF. The CDR3 DNA reads as TGTGCCAGCAGCTCACCGACAGGAGGGGAGGGCTACACCTTC.